These T cell receptor beta chains were read from a single sample in a study of T cells after yellow fever vaccination. One entry per CDR3 protein results from TCRdb running MiXCR on the 5' RACE reads. Of roughly 260,000 distinct CDR3 sequences in the sample, roughly 13% were seen once. The material sequenced was CD4+ T cells sorted from PBMCs, taken 45 days after the yellow fever booster vaccination. These TCRs come from a man younger than 45 who received the YFV17D yellow fever vaccine. Each CDR3 is given without its conserved first and last residue. Fields, in order: J gene, V gene, CDR3 length, CDR3 protein.

J: TRBJ2-3
V: TRBV5-1
length: 11
CDR3: ASGTGYSDTQY

J: TRBJ2-2
V: TRBV11-3
length: 14
CDR3: ASSLDGTRPTGELF

J: TRBJ2-3
V: TRBV20-1
length: 12
CDR3: SARTSGRPDTQY

J: TRBJ2-2
V: TRBV5-1
length: 14
CDR3: ASSERRLANTGELF

J: TRBJ1-5
V: TRBV19
length: 8
CDR3: VKFSQPQH

J: TRBJ2-3
V: TRBV3-1
length: 10
CDR3: ASQQFTDTQY

J: TRBJ2-5
V: TRBV2
length: 11
CDR3: ASTRGGDETQY

J: TRBJ2-7
V: TRBV5-1
length: 13
CDR3: ASSPGPEARHEQY

J: TRBJ2-7
V: TRBV6-1
length: 13
CDR3: ASSVGGTGVYEQY

J: TRBJ1-3
V: TRBV12-3/TRBV12-4
length: 11
CDR3: ASSLTVGNTIY

J: TRBJ1-2
V: TRBV5-1
length: 11
CDR3: ASSLATRSSYT

J: TRBJ2-3
V: TRBV20-1
length: 10
CDR3: SAVVSTDTQY

J: TRBJ2-1
V: TRBV12-5
length: 18
CDR3: ASGLITGTSGLDWCNEQF

J: TRBJ1-5
V: TRBV12-3/TRBV12-4
length: 12
CDR3: ASSFLQGNQPQH